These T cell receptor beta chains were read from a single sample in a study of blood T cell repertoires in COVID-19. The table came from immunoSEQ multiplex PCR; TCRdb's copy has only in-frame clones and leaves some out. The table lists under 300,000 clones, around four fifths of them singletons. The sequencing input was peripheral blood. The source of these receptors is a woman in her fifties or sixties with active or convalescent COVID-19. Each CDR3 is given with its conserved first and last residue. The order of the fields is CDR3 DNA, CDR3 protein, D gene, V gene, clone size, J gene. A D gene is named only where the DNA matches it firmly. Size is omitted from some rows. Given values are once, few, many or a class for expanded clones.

cdr3_nt: TGTGCCAGTAGGGGGACAGGGGCCAATCAGCCCCAGCATTTT
cdr3_aa: CASRGTGANQPQHF
d_call: TRBD1
v_call: TRBV2
clone_size: .
j_call: TRBJ1-5

cdr3_nt: TGTGCCAGCACCCCATGGCCCCGGACAGCCGGAAACACCATATATTTT
cdr3_aa: CASTPWPRTAGNTIYF
d_call: .
v_call: TRBV7-9
clone_size: .
j_call: TRBJ1-3

cdr3_nt: TGCGCCAGCAGCTTGGTGGCTAGCGGGGGGGACTATGAGCAGTTCTTC
cdr3_aa: CASSLVASGGDYEQFF
d_call: TRBD2
v_call: TRBV5-1
clone_size: once
j_call: TRBJ2-1

cdr3_nt: TGTGCCATAAAGGGGGTACCAGATACGCAGTATTTT
cdr3_aa: CAIKGVPDTQYF
d_call: .
v_call: TRBV2
clone_size: .
j_call: TRBJ2-3

cdr3_nt: TGTGCCAGTCAGCTTGGGGGCACTAGGAACACCGGGGAGCTGTTTTTT
cdr3_aa: CASQLGGTRNTGELFF
d_call: .
v_call: TRBV9
clone_size: .
j_call: TRBJ2-2

cdr3_nt: TGTGCCAGCGGGGGATCAAGGGAGGGTGGCGAGACCCAGTACTTC
cdr3_aa: CASGGSREGGETQYF
d_call: TRBD2
v_call: TRBV6-5
clone_size: .
j_call: TRBJ2-5

cdr3_nt: TGCGCCAGCTCACCTGGACAGAACAATCAGCCCCAGCATTTT
cdr3_aa: CASSPGQNNQPQHF
d_call: .
v_call: TRBV18
clone_size: .
j_call: TRBJ1-5

cdr3_nt: TGTGCCACCAGCAGAGCAGGGGTGGGCCAGCCCCAGCATTTT
cdr3_aa: CATSRAGVGQPQHF
d_call: .
v_call: TRBV15
clone_size: .
j_call: TRBJ1-5

cdr3_nt: TGTGCCAGCATTGCGGGAGGGCCCCCCGAGCAGTACTTC
cdr3_aa: CASIAGGPPEQYF
d_call: TRBD2
v_call: TRBV6-5
clone_size: .
j_call: TRBJ2-7

cdr3_nt: TGCGCCAGCACCCAAGGGGGGGCAAATTCACCCCTCCACTTT
cdr3_aa: CASTQGGANSPLHF
d_call: .
v_call: TRBV23-1
clone_size: .
j_call: TRBJ1-6

cdr3_nt: TGTGCCAGCAGCAGACAGGGGGCCTTTGGGCAAGAGACCCAGTACTTC
cdr3_aa: CASSRQGAFGQETQYF
d_call: TRBD1
v_call: TRBV28
clone_size: .
j_call: TRBJ2-5

cdr3_nt: TGTGCCAGCAGTTTTACAAACGGGAACTACGAGCAGTACTTC
cdr3_aa: CASSFTNGNYEQYF
d_call: .
v_call: TRBV27
clone_size: .
j_call: TRBJ2-7

cdr3_nt: TGTGCCACCAGTGGAGACAGGTTAGGCGCAGATACGCAGTATTTT
cdr3_aa: CATSGDRLGADTQYF
d_call: .
v_call: TRBV24-1
clone_size: .
j_call: TRBJ2-3

cdr3_nt: TGTGCCTGGAGTCGACTAGCCCCCTACAATGAGCAGTTCTTC
cdr3_aa: CAWSRLAPYNEQFF
d_call: TRBD2
v_call: TRBV30
clone_size: once
j_call: TRBJ2-1

cdr3_nt: TGTGCCATCAGTGAGTCCCCGACCGGGGAGCTGTTTTTT
cdr3_aa: CAISESPTGELFF
d_call: .
v_call: TRBV10-3
clone_size: .
j_call: TRBJ2-2

cdr3_nt: TGTGCCAGTAGTATAGCACTAGCGGGTCAATACAATGAGCAGTTCTTC
cdr3_aa: CASSIALAGQYNEQFF
d_call: TRBD2
v_call: TRBV19
clone_size: .
j_call: TRBJ2-1

cdr3_nt: TGTGCCAGCAGCCAACTTGACACTTCTAACTATGGCTACACCTTC
cdr3_aa: CASSQLDTSNYGYTF
d_call: .
v_call: TRBV14
clone_size: few
j_call: TRBJ1-2

cdr3_nt: TGCGCCAGCAGCTTCCACAGGGAAGTCTACGAGCAGTACTTC
cdr3_aa: CASSFHREVYEQYF
d_call: .
v_call: TRBV5-1
clone_size: few
j_call: TRBJ2-7

cdr3_nt: TGTGCCAGCAGCGTAGCTGGGGGGACCCCATCCGGGGAGCTGTTTTTT
cdr3_aa: CASSVAGGTPSGELFF
d_call: .
v_call: TRBV9
clone_size: .
j_call: TRBJ2-2

cdr3_nt: TGCAGCGCTAAGGAGGGACAGACGAACACTGAAGCTTTCTTT
cdr3_aa: CSAKEGQTNTEAFF
d_call: TRBD1
v_call: TRBV29-1
clone_size: .
j_call: TRBJ1-1

cdr3_nt: TGTGCCAGCAGCCAAGGGTCTCAGGTCAATCATGAGCAGTTCTTC
cdr3_aa: CASSQGSQVNHEQFF
d_call: .
v_call: TRBV14
clone_size: few
j_call: TRBJ2-1

cdr3_nt: TGCAGTGCTAGGGGTGGGCACGTGGGGTTCTTC
cdr3_aa: CSARGGHVGFF
d_call: .
v_call: TRBV20-1
clone_size: .
j_call: TRBJ2-1

cdr3_nt: TGTGCCAGCAGCCTTCTAGCGGGAGAAACGGGGGCCAACGTCCTGACTTTC
cdr3_aa: CASSLLAGETGANVLTF
d_call: TRBD2
v_call: TRBV11-2
clone_size: .
j_call: TRBJ2-6

cdr3_nt: TGTGCCAGCAGCTTAGAACAGGGCTCTTATGGGGCCAACGTCCTGACTTTC
cdr3_aa: CASSLEQGSYGANVLTF
d_call: .
v_call: TRBV7-2
clone_size: .
j_call: TRBJ2-6

cdr3_nt: TGCGCCAGCAGCTTGGTACAAGGGACAGGGGCCTACGAGCAGTACTTC
cdr3_aa: CASSLVQGTGAYEQYF
d_call: TRBD1
v_call: TRBV5-1
clone_size: .
j_call: TRBJ2-7

cdr3_nt: TGTGCCATCAGGGCTCGGGACTGGGACACTGAAGCTTTCTTT
cdr3_aa: CAIRARDWDTEAFF
d_call: .
v_call: TRBV10-3
clone_size: .
j_call: TRBJ1-1

cdr3_nt: TGTGCCAGCAGTCGGCCCTCTAGCGGGGGGGCCCGGACAGATACGCAGTATTTT
cdr3_aa: CASSRPSSGGARTDTQYF
d_call: TRBD2
v_call: TRBV27
clone_size: .
j_call: TRBJ2-3

cdr3_nt: TGCAGTGCTAGTTCCGGGGGCAATCAGCCCCAGCATTTT
cdr3_aa: CSASSGGNQPQHF
d_call: .
v_call: TRBV20-1
clone_size: .
j_call: TRBJ1-5

cdr3_nt: TGTGCCAGCAGCTTTGGGACAGGGGACTATGGCTACACCTTC
cdr3_aa: CASSFGTGDYGYTF
d_call: TRBD1
v_call: TRBV27
clone_size: .
j_call: TRBJ1-2

cdr3_nt: TGTGCCAGCAGCTTAGGAGCTAACTATGGCTACACCTTC
cdr3_aa: CASSLGANYGYTF
d_call: .
v_call: TRBV7-9
clone_size: few
j_call: TRBJ1-2

cdr3_nt: TGCGCCAGCAGCCAAGAGACGGGACTAGCGGCTACCTACGAGCAGTACTTC
cdr3_aa: CASSQETGLAATYEQYF
d_call: TRBD2
v_call: TRBV4-1
clone_size: .
j_call: TRBJ2-7

cdr3_nt: TGTGCCAGCAGCAGGCTAGCGGGGTACACAGATACGCAGTATTTT
cdr3_aa: CASSRLAGYTDTQYF
d_call: TRBD2
v_call: TRBV4-2
clone_size: .
j_call: TRBJ2-3

cdr3_nt: TGTGCTAGCAGCCCCGTGGAGGGTCTGGGTGAAAAACTGTTTTTT
cdr3_aa: CASSPVEGLGEKLFF
d_call: .
v_call: TRBV7-7
clone_size: .
j_call: TRBJ1-4

cdr3_nt: TGTGCCAGCAGCCCGGACAGCCTTAACTATGGCTACACCTTC
cdr3_aa: CASSPDSLNYGYTF
d_call: .
v_call: TRBV5-4
clone_size: .
j_call: TRBJ1-2

cdr3_nt: TGTGCCAGCAGCGTAGGGCCGGGACAGGAAGCTTTCTTT
cdr3_aa: CASSVGPGQEAFF
d_call: TRBD1
v_call: TRBV9
clone_size: .
j_call: TRBJ1-1

cdr3_nt: TGTGCCATCAGTGAGTTCGGCGGGGTGGGAGATACGCAGTATTTT
cdr3_aa: CAISEFGGVGDTQYF
d_call: .
v_call: TRBV10-3
clone_size: .
j_call: TRBJ2-3

cdr3_nt: TGTGCCAGCAAGTTAGCGGGAAATTCCTACGAGCAGTACTTC
cdr3_aa: CASKLAGNSYEQYF
d_call: TRBD2
v_call: TRBV2
clone_size: .
j_call: TRBJ2-7

cdr3_nt: TGCAGCGTCGGCGAGGGTACTAATGAAAAACTGTTTTTT
cdr3_aa: CSVGEGTNEKLFF
d_call: .
v_call: TRBV29-1
clone_size: few
j_call: TRBJ1-4

cdr3_nt: TGTGCCAGCAGCCTTGGACTAGCGGGAGGGTACGAGCAGTACTTC
cdr3_aa: CASSLGLAGGYEQYF
d_call: TRBD2
v_call: TRBV4-2
clone_size: .
j_call: TRBJ2-7

cdr3_nt: TGTGCCAGCAGCCGCCCGGGACTAGCGGACTCGCTCACCGGGGAGCTGTTTTTT
cdr3_aa: CASSRPGLADSLTGELFF
d_call: TRBD2
v_call: TRBV5-5
clone_size: few
j_call: TRBJ2-2

cdr3_nt: TGTGCCAGCAGGTACTCCGGGGACACCGGGGAGCTGTTTTTT
cdr3_aa: CASRYSGDTGELFF
d_call: .
v_call: TRBV6-5
clone_size: .
j_call: TRBJ2-2

cdr3_nt: TGCAGCGGGGAACTCCCCGTTGCTAGCGGGGGGGCGAGAAATGAGCAGTTCTTC
cdr3_aa: CSGELPVASGGARNEQFF
d_call: TRBD2
v_call: TRBV29-1
clone_size: .
j_call: TRBJ2-1